The clone carrying this TCR beta chain showed up just once. Additional DNA sequences in this sample encode the identical CDR3. This table comes from immunoSEQ multiplex PCR, and its TCRdb copy is limited to in-frame clones, with some not included. The profile covers more than 200,000 clones, with around 90% appearing a single time and approximately 1.6% taken by the ten largest. The age range of participants was 18 to 89 years, with residence in 20 to 25 US areas. Grouping used clinical history reported by participants in a survey and questionnaire. Each recovered donor of Cohort 3 presented with two negative PCRs, clearance, or symptom resolution. Germline CDR1 reads MNHEY; CDR2 reads SMNVEV (reference sequence). V was cut by 4 bases and J by 5 bases, with 9 bases left in between. The CDR3 runs to 13 residues. This record comes from a study of blood T cell repertoires in COVID-19.

The sequenced sample was PBMCs or T cells enriched from blood (not recorded which). This receptor was obtained from a woman aged 50 to 65 who had recovered from COVID-19. The chain recombines TRBV27 with TRBJ2-1; D is unclear. The chain's CDR3 is CASSSSSDNEQFF. The CDR3, as DNA: TGTGCCAGCAGTTCGTCATCGGACAATGAGCAGTTCTTC.